This T cell receptor (beta chain) was recorded in a study of vaccination and CD4 T cells after COVID-19. Whole-study findings and limits: In convalescent patients, 304 of 307 vaccine-specific clones were mono-reactive for SARS-CoV-2 spike. The study found that a median about 90% of reactive clones in convalescent patients appeared only post-vaccination.

The Oncomine TCR Beta short-read assay sequenced DNA from cultured CD4+ T cells. Using its own MiXCR run on the PCR reads, TCRdb lists one record per CDR3 protein. The table records approximately 4,400 distinct CDR3 sequences, 40% to 45% of them present only once. As for this clonotype: The target antigen is unknown.

Treatment defined: 10-day PBMC culture with coronavirus spike peptide pools or control peptides (ViraFEST assay). ViraFEST expanded antigen-specific T cells with peptide pools, then sequenced TCRs. Negative selection yielded CD4+ T cells from day-10 cultures. The source is a human donor who had recovered from COVID-19. Input material: CD4+ T cells from blood, cultured in vitro.

CDR3 in amino acids: CASSLAVSGEQFF. DNA for the CDR3: TGTGCCAGCAGCTTAGCCGTATCGGGTGAGCAGTTCTTC. The chain employs TRBV7-3 and TRBJ2-1; unclear D gene. The V end lost 2 bases, the J end lost 9 bases, and 11 bases lay between the germline ends. The V gene's germline CDR1 is SGHTA and CDR2 FQGTGA. This CDR3 spans 13 amino acids. Drawing the rest from reference TRBV7-3 and TRBJ2-1, the complete variable domain is GAGVSQTPSNKVTEKGKYVELRCDPISGHTALYWYRQSLGQGPEFLIYFQGTGAADDSGLPNDRFFAVRPEGSVSTLKIQRTERGDSAVYLCASSLAVSGEQFFGPGTRLTVL.